A selection of T cell receptor beta chains follows, all from one sample in a study of blood T cells in healthy people across ages. MiXCR, run by TCRdb on the 5' RACE reads, gives a single entry per CDR3 protein. This table holds about 290,000 distinct CDR3 sequences, 25% to 30% found once. Specimen: blood. These receptors originate from a woman in her 70s in good health. Each CDR3 is given with its conserved first and last residue. Fields, in order: V gene, clone size, J gene, D gene, CDR3 DNA, CDR3 protein. D genes are given only for firm matches. For some rows the clone size is stated as once, few or many, or as a class when expanded; others skip it.

>TRBV6-4|few|TRBJ2-5|.
TGTGCCAGCAAACGTATCCAAGAGACCCAGTACTTC
CASKRIQETQYF
>TRBV7-8|.|TRBJ2-2|.
TGTGTCAGCAGCCTCAGCGATGCCGGGGAGCTGTTTTTT
CVSSLSDAGELFF
>TRBV20-1|.|TRBJ2-1|.
TGCAGTACCAGCGAGGGGCCATCCTACAATGAGCAGTTCTTC
CSTSEGPSYNEQFF
>TRBV2|.|TRBJ2-2|.
TGTGCCAGCAGTGTAGTGGGGCCCCGGGACACCTACACCGGGGAGCTGTTTTTT
CASSVVGPRDTYTGELFF
>TRBV4-2|few|TRBJ2-3|TRBD2
TGTGCCAGCAGCCAAGGCCCTTGGGCTACGGGGGGAGTCGAGGATACGCAGTATTTT
CASSQGPWATGGVEDTQYF
>TRBV18|few|TRBJ2-5|.
TGTGCCAGCTCACCGGGACTGGATGAGACCCAGTACTTC
CASSPGLDETQYF
>TRBV15|.|TRBJ1-1|TRBD1
TGTGCCACCAGCAGATCTCGGACAGGGAACACTGAAGCTTTCTTT
CATSRSRTGNTEAFF
>TRBV12-3/TRBV12-4|.|TRBJ2-1|.
TGTGCCAGCCGATCCGGTCGGGGCGGTGAGCAGTTCTTC
CASRSGRGGEQFF
>TRBV20-1|few|TRBJ2-3|.
TGCAGTGCTAGAGATCGGGGTAGCGCCTCGGGGGATACGCAGTATTTT
CSARDRGSASGDTQYF
>TRBV2|few|TRBJ2-7|TRBD2
TGTGCCAGCAGTGACACTAGCGGGGGGATCCTACTCGTGGAGCAGTACTTC
CASSDTSGGILLVEQYF
>TRBV15|few|TRBJ1-1|.
TGTGCCACCAGCAGAGGTGGACCCTCCGGAGCTTTCTTT
CATSRGGPSGAFF
>TRBV20-1|.|TRBJ2-1|TRBD2
TGCAGTGCTAGTCGGACTAGCAACAGTGAGCAGTTCTTC
CSASRTSNSEQFF
>TRBV28|few|TRBJ2-1|.
TGTGCCAGCACCCCCAGGGTCACTCAAAACAATGAGCAGTTCTTC
CASTPRVTQNNEQFF
>TRBV7-2|.|TRBJ1-5|.
TGTGCCAGCAGCTTAGGCGGGGTAGGGTATCAGCCCCAGCATTTT
CASSLGGVGYQPQHF
>TRBV5-1|.|TRBJ2-4|TRBD2
TGCGCCAGCAGCCCTCAGACTAGCGGAAAACCAAACATTCAGTACTTC
CASSPQTSGKPNIQYF
>TRBV28|.|TRBJ1-1|.
TGTGCCAGCAGTTCGCCCCCTCAGCGCACTGAAGCTTTCTTT
CASSSPPQRTEAFF
>TRBV11-2|.|TRBJ2-3|.
TGTGCCAGCAGCTTCGGACCCAACACAGATACGCAGTATTTT
CASSFGPNTDTQYF
>TRBV28|.|TRBJ2-1|.
TGTGCCAGCAGTCAGGGCCCCTACAATGAGCAGTTCTTC
CASSQGPYNEQFF
>TRBV7-2|.|TRBJ1-2|.
TGTGCCAGCAGCTCTACCCCGGGTAATATTAACTATGGCTACACCTTC
CASSSTPGNINYGYTF
>TRBV18|.|TRBJ2-7|TRBD2
TGTGCCAGCTCACCACCTAGCGGGAGTTTCGAGCAGTACTTC
CASSPPSGSFEQYF
>TRBV4-3|few|TRBJ2-7|.
TGCGCCAGCAGCCAAGGCGACGGGTTCGAGCAGTACTTC
CASSQGDGFEQYF
>TRBV27|.|TRBJ1-4|TRBD1
TGTGCCAGCAGTGACTTGACAGGGGGTTCGGAAGAAAAACTGTTTTTT
CASSDLTGGSEEKLFF
>TRBV25-1|few|TRBJ1-3|.
TGTGCCAGCAGTGACTACTCTGGAAACACCATATATTTT
CASSDYSGNTIYF
>TRBV20-1|few|TRBJ2-1|TRBD2
TGCAGTGCTAGACCTCTAGCGGGCCTATACAATGAGCAGTTCTTC
CSARPLAGLYNEQFF
>TRBV29-1|.|TRBJ1-1|.
TGCAGCGTTGATGAGGGCCTAGGGGGTGAAGCTTTCTTT
CSVDEGLGGEAFF
>TRBV9|few|TRBJ2-7|.
TGTGCCAGCAGCGGTGGGGCGGGGGCTTTCTCCTACGAGCAGTACTTC
CASSGGAGAFSYEQYF
>TRBV7-9|.|TRBJ2-3|.
TGTGCCAGCTCACCACTATCGGATACGCAGTATTTT
CASSPLSDTQYF
>TRBV10-3|.|TRBJ2-1|TRBD2
TGTGCCGCCGATAGCGGGAATCTTGGCAATGAGCAGTTCTTC
CAADSGNLGNEQFF
>TRBV20-1|.|TRBJ1-4|.
TGCAGTGCTCTTGAGGTAGGGCAGAGTGGAAAACTGTTTTTT
CSALEVGQSGKLFF
>TRBV4-2|.|TRBJ2-7|.
TGTGCCAGCAGCCAAGAGAGGGCCCCCTACGAGCAGTACTTC
CASSQERAPYEQYF
>TRBV4-1|many|TRBJ2-3|.
TGCGCCAGCAGCCAAGTATCAGGATGGGGCACAGATACGCAGTATTTT
CASSQVSGWGTDTQYF
>TRBV12-3/TRBV12-4|few|TRBJ1-4|.
TGTGCCAGCAGCCCACCCCTCTCCACAACTAATGAAAAACTGTTTTTT
CASSPPLSTTNEKLFF
>TRBV5-1|.|TRBJ2-1|TRBD2
TGCGCCAGCAGCTTGCCTAGCGGCTCTACGGATGAGCAGTTCTTC
CASSLPSGSTDEQFF
>TRBV25-1|.|TRBJ1-2|.
TGTGCCAGCAGTGAGGGGGGGGTGGCAAACTATGGCTACACCTTC
CASSEGGVANYGYTF
>TRBV6-1|few|TRBJ2-1|TRBD2
TGTGCCAGCAGTGAAGTACTAGCGCAGGACAATGAGCAGTTCTTC
CASSEVLAQDNEQFF
>TRBV29-1|many|TRBJ2-7|.
TGCAGCGTTCGGGACGGGTCTCTCGAGCAGTACTTC
CSVRDGSLEQYF
>TRBV16|.|TRBJ1-2|.
TGTGCCAGCACCCGGGGTACCTCGTCCTATGGCTACACCTTC
CASTRGTSSYGYTF
>TRBV29-1|few|TRBJ2-1|.
TGCAGCGTTGGGACAGTCGTTGGGGATGAGCAGTTCTTC
CSVGTVVGDEQFF
>TRBV19|.|TRBJ2-2|TRBD2
TGTGCCAGTAGTACCCCGGGTAGCGGGAGCGTCGGGGAGCTGTTTTTT
CASSTPGSGSVGELFF
>TRBV28|many|TRBJ1-2|.
TGTGCCAGCAGAGACCAAGGCTATGGCTACACCTTC
CASRDQGYGYTF
>TRBV6-6|few|TRBJ1-6|.
TGTGCCAGCAGTTACTCGACGGGCAGCTCCTATAATTCACCCCTCCACTTT
CASSYSTGSSYNSPLHF
>TRBV4-1|few|TRBJ2-2|.
TGCGCCAGCAGCCAAGGCCAGGGAGTTTTGGACACCGGGGAGCTGTTTTTT
CASSQGQGVLDTGELFF
>TRBV5-8|few|TRBJ2-5|TRBD1
TGTGCCAGCAGCTTGGTTGGCAGGGGGAGTTCTTCGAGAGAGACCCAGTACTTC
CASSLVGRGSSSRETQYF
>TRBV20-1|few|TRBJ2-4|.
TGCAGTGCTCGGACGCCGGAGGGGGGTAAGGGGGGCATTCAGTACTTC
CSARTPEGGKGGIQYF
>TRBV7-2|.|TRBJ1-4|.
TGTGCCAGCAGCTTAGCTAGGGGGAAACTGTTTTTT
CASSLARGKLFF
>TRBV4-2|.|TRBJ1-1|.
TGTGCCAGCAGCCAAACGACCATTGGGGGGACTGAAGCTTTCTTT
CASSQTTIGGTEAFF
>TRBV20-1|.|TRBJ1-4|TRBD1
TGCAGTGCTTCCGAGACCGGGACAGGGGGAGGACTGTTTTTT
CSASETGTGGGLFF
>TRBV6-6|many|TRBJ1-5|.
TGTGCCAGCAGTTACGGGGTCAGGAGGAGAGGTCAGCCCCAGCATTTT
CASSYGVRRRGQPQHF
>TRBV20-1|few|TRBJ1-4|.
TGCAGTGCTAACAGGGAGGTCAATGAAAAACTGTTTTTT
CSANREVNEKLFF
>TRBV14|.|TRBJ2-1|.
TGTGCCAGCAGCGAGCGGCCGGCCCCTTACAATGAGCAGTTCTTC
CASSERPAPYNEQFF
>TRBV20-1|.|TRBJ1-2|.
TGCAGTGCTAGCGCAGAGGACTATGGCTACACCTTC
CSASAEDYGYTF